This passage covers 19 T cell receptor beta chains from one sample sequenced in a study of blood T cell repertoires in COVID-19. This table comes from immunoSEQ multiplex PCR, and its TCRdb copy is limited to in-frame clones, with some not included. Of more than 85,000 clones detected, approximately 84% appear once; the ten largest clones hold roughly 17%. The source material was peripheral blood. The origin of the receptors is a woman aged 55 to 70 with acute or convalescent COVID-19.

This chain links TRBV4-3 with TRBJ1-3, with D hard to call. Germline CDR1 LGHNA, CDR2 YSLEER. CDR3 size: 14 residues. Deletions cut 0 bases from V and 5 bases from J, with 8 bases between. In DNA form, the CDR3 reads TGCGCCAGCAGCCAAGATGAGACAAGAAACACCATATATTTT. Amino acids: CASSQDETRNTIYF.

The chain combines TRBV10-3 with TRBJ1-6; no firm D call. This CDR3 contains 12 residues. Germline-derived CDR1 and CDR2 are ENHRY and SYGVKD. Trimming cost V 4 bases and J 8 bases, with 6 bases left between them. In DNA form, the CDR3 reads TGTGCCATCAGTGTTTCGGATTCACCCCTCCACTTT. Encoded protein: CAISVSDSPLHF.

This clone appeared a single time. V usage is TRBV7-8 and J usage is TRBJ1-3, with D uncertain. The CDR3 has 16 amino acids. V was shortened by 4 bases and J by 1 base, with 14 bases between the two germline ends. Germline V gene sequence: CDR1 SGHVS, CDR2 FQNEAQ. This CDR3 is CASSYLLGGSGNTIYF. The CDR3 DNA is TGTGCCAGCAGCTACCTCCTAGGTGGTTCTGGAAACACCATATATTTT. Looking up the rest from reference TRBV7-8 and TRBJ1-3 gives the full variable domain: GAGVSQSPRYKVAKRGQDVALRCDPISGHVSLFWYQQALGQGPEFLTYFQNEAQLDKSGLPSDRFFAERPEGSVSTLKIQRTQQEDSAVYLCASSYLLGGSGNTIYFGEGSWLTVV.

The V gene is TRBV7-9, the J gene TRBJ2-7; maybe TRBD2 (5 bases). The CDR3 is 14 amino acids. V lost 1 base and J 4 bases, leaving 11 bases between the germline ends. Germline V gene lookup returns CDR1 SEHNR and CDR2 FQNEAQ (reference sequence). The CDR3 bases are TGTGCCAGCAGCTTAGAGCCTAGCTCGTACGAGCAGTACTTC. This gives the protein CASSLEPSSYEQYF.

The CDR3 reads CASSPRTSDLDTQYF. As DNA, the CDR3 is TGTGCCAGCAGTCCGCGGACTAGCGACTTGGATACGCAGTATTTT. V gene TRBV6-5 combines with J gene TRBJ2-3; 9 positions match TRBD2. The CDR3 covers 15 residues. The germline V gene has CDR1 MNHEY and CDR2 SVGAGI. V shed 5 bases and J 6 bases; nucleotides not matched to a gene: 9.

The genes are TRBV10-3 and TRBJ1-2; tentative D call: TRBD1 (6 bases). Trimming removed 10 bases from V and 8 bases from J, with 14 bases in between. This CDR3 has 11 residues. The germline gives CDR1 ENHRY, CDR2 SYGVKD. The CDR3 DNA is TGTGCCACGTCAGGGGCGTGGGGCTACACCTTC. The encoded protein is CATSGAWGYTF.

V is TRBV30 and J is TRBJ2-5; TRBD2 matches at 13 bases. Germline assignment: CDR1 GTSNPN and CDR2 SVGIG (reference sequence). V was clipped by 3 bases and J by 5 bases; unmatched bases: 9. The CDR3 totals 16 residues. In nucleotides, the CDR3 is TGTGCCTGGAGACCACTAGCGGGGGGGCTAGGTGAGACCCAGTACTTC. Residues: CAWRPLAGGLGETQYF.

V and J are TRBV5-5 and TRBJ1-1; a possible D gene is TRBD1 (6 bases). This CDR3 is built from 15 residues. V was pared by 4 bases and J by 1 base, with 14 bases between. Germline V gene data show CDR1 as SGHKS and CDR2 as YYEKEE (reference sequence). CDR3 coding DNA: TGTGCCAGCAGCCGAAGTGGGACACAGAACACTGAAGCTTTCTTT. It encodes CASSRSGTQNTEAFF. Full variable domain (outside the CDR3, taken from reference TRBV5-5 and TRBJ1-1): DAGVTQSPTHLIKTRGQQVTLRCSPISGHKSVSWYQQVLGQGPQFIFQYYEKEERGRGNFPDRFSARQFPNYSSELNVNALLLGDSALYLCASSRSGTQNTEAFFGQGTRLTVV.

The J gene is TRBJ1-1, the V gene TRBV5-1; 8 positions match TRBD1. With V trimmed by 0 bases and J by 3 bases, 4 bases remained unmatched. The CDR3 has 15 residues. In germline, CDR1 is SGHRS, CDR2 YFSETQ. CDR3 sequence reads: CASSLAYRGDTEAFF. CDR3 nucleotides: TGCGCCAGCAGCTTGGCCTACAGGGGGGACACTGAAGCTTTCTTT.

This chain uses TRBV6-5 with TRBJ1-6; D may be TRBD1 (5 bases). V dropped 6 bases and J dropped 5 bases, with 8 bases sitting between them. From germline, CDR1 is MNHEY and CDR2 SVGAGI. The CDR3 covers 13 residues. CDR3 protein: CASRRQNNSPLHF. DNA for the CDR3: TGTGCCAGCAGAAGACAGAATAATTCACCCCTCCACTTT.

The chain is built from TRBV27 and TRBJ1-5; 8 positions agree with TRBD1. Trimming took 9 bases from V and 4 from J; bases not matched to a gene: 8. This CDR3 comprises 14 residues. CDR1 MNHEY and CDR2 SMNVEV come from the germline V gene (reference sequence). The CDR3 sequence is CASSGQGVNQPQHF. The CDR3 nucleotides are TGTGCCAGTTCCGGACAGGGAGTTAATCAGCCCCAGCATTTT.

The gene calls are TRBV18 and TRBJ2-7, with 10 bases fitting TRBD1. In germline, CDR1 is KGHSH, CDR2 LQKENI. After removal of 6 bases from V and 4 bases from J, the junction contained 6 bases not matched to a gene. The CDR3 is 14 residues long. The CDR3: CASSLTGQGYEQYF. Written as DNA, the CDR3 is TGTGCCAGCTCTCTCACGGGACAGGGGTACGAGCAGTACTTC.

This clone was counted a single time. The J gene is TRBJ2-7, the V gene TRBV30; the D gene is possibly TRBD1 (6 bases). The CDR3 loop spans 12 amino acids. Trimming pared 3 bases from V and 3 bases from J, leaving 9 bases between. Germline V gives CDR1 GTSNPN, CDR2 SVGIG (reference sequence). CDR3: CAWSVTGYEQYF. Written as DNA, the CDR3 is TGTGCCTGGAGCGTGACAGGCTACGAGCAGTACTTC.

This sequence joins TRBV11-3 and TRBJ1-3; 10 bases line up with TRBD1. V shed 4 bases, J shed 0 bases, and the junction held 9 bases outside the gene matches. The germline V gene has CDR1 SGHNT and CDR2 YENEEA. This CDR3 spans 18 amino acids. The CDR3 sequence is CASSSRWTGGNSGNTIYF. Written as DNA, the CDR3 is TGTGCCAGCAGCTCACGCTGGACAGGGGGAAACTCTGGAAACACCATATATTTT.

The chain has TRBV28 and TRBJ1-5, with D possibly being TRBD1 (5 bases). V dropped 6 bases and J dropped 3 bases, with 12 bases sitting between them. Germline V gene lookup returns CDR1 MDHEN and CDR2 SYDVKM. The CDR3 contains 14 residues. CDR3 protein: CASRSQGSNQPQHF. For the CDR3, the DNA is TGTGCCAGCAGGAGTCAGGGTTCCAATCAGCCCCAGCATTTT.

The chain joins TRBV7-2 to TRBJ2-5; D ambiguous. Trimming pared 0 bases from V and 5 bases from J, leaving 13 bases between. CDR1 is SGHTA, CDR2 FQGNSA, per germline. The CDR3 has 15 residues. CDR3 DNA sequence: TGTGCCAGCAGCTTAGCGTACCTATCCTCGGAGACCCAGTACTTC. Amino acid sequence: CASSLAYLSSETQYF.

This rearrangement joins TRBV19 to TRBJ2-6; TRBD1 matches 8 bases. V lost 5 bases to trimming and J lost 5 bases; unmatched junction nucleotides: 5. This CDR3 comprises 15 residues. Per the germline V gene, CDR1 is LNHDA and CDR2 is SQIVND (reference sequence). The CDR3: CASSPPGGRANVLTF. CDR3 DNA: TGTGCCAGTAGTCCCCCAGGGGGCCGGGCCAACGTCCTGACTTTC.

The chain uses TRBV5-6 and TRBJ1-2; TRBD1 matches at 7 bases. V shed 5 bases and J 1 base; nucleotides not matched to a gene: 11. Germline V lookup: CDR1 SGHDT, CDR2 YYEEEE. This CDR3 contains 16 residues. This CDR3 is CASSTEPGGFNYGYTF. The CDR3 DNA sequence: TGTGCCAGCAGTACCGAGCCAGGGGGATTTAACTATGGCTACACCTTC.

The V gene is TRBV5-1, the J gene TRBJ1-2; D unresolved. Germline CDR1 reads SGHRS; CDR2 reads YFSETQ. V dropped 5 bases and J dropped 3 bases, with 11 bases sitting between them. The CDR3 loop spans 13 amino acids. The CDR3 reads CASSRESHYGYTF. CDR3 bases: TGCGCCAGCAGTAGGGAGTCCCACTATGGCTACACCTTC. The full variable domain, with the rest looked up from reference TRBV5-1 and TRBJ1-2, is KAGVTQTPRYLIKTRGQQVTLSCSPISGHRSVSWYQQTPGQGLQFLFEYFSETQRNKGNFPGRFSGRQFSNSRSEMNVSTLELGDSALYLCASSRESHYGYTFGSGTRLTVV.